The 24 T cell receptor beta chains below were found in one sample sequenced in a study of regulatory dendritic cells for organ transplantation. Assay used: immunoSEQ multiplex PCR; TCRdb lists only in-frame clones, some missing. Here the sample spans around 29,000 clones, under 90% being singletons. The sequencing sample was made of naive CD8+ T cells from blood. As for subset: CD45RA+ naive T cells. Every receptor here comes from a human donor in good health.

This clone was seen a few times. V is TRBV19 and J is TRBJ1-5; no reliable D call. The CDR3 is made up of 13 amino acids. Germline CDR1 and CDR2: LNHDA and SQIVND (reference sequence). The V and J ends lost 3 bases and 7 bases respectively, with 10 bases between them. The CDR3 coding sequence is TGTGCCAGTAGTATGCCCCCGCGACAGCCCCAGCATTTT. Its translation is CASSMPPRQPQHF.

The chain uses TRBV7-9 and TRBJ2-2; TRBD1 is a possible D gene (6 bases). Trimming took off 5 bases at V and 4 bases at J, with 17 bases between the two ends. CDR1 and CDR2 from the germline V gene are SEHNR and FQNEAQ (reference sequence). This CDR3 contains 16 residues. CDR3 residues: CASSPRVGAGTGELFF. As DNA, the CDR3 is TGTGCCAGCAGCCCAAGAGTGGGGGCGGGCACCGGGGAGCTGTTTTTT.

The chain recombines TRBV7-6 with TRBJ2-5; 11 nucleotides match TRBD2. Germline CDR1 and CDR2: SGHVS and FNYEAQ. The CDR3 loop spans 19 amino acids. After removal of 5 bases from V and 2 bases from J, the junction contained 16 bases not matched to a gene. The CDR3: CASSTRPIAGGPGQETQYF. In DNA form, the CDR3 reads TGTGCCAGCAGCACCAGACCTATAGCGGGGGGGCCGGGGCAAGAGACCCAGTACTTC.

The chain couples TRBV5-1 to TRBJ2-3; TRBD2 matches 12 bases. V lost 3 bases and J lost 2; bases outside the gene matches: 4. CDR3 length equals 16 residues. Germline V gene sequence: CDR1 SGHRS, CDR2 YFSETQ. Written as DNA, the CDR3 is TGCGCCAGCAGCTCGACTAGCGGGGGATTCACAGATACGCAGTATTTT. As protein: CASSSTSGGFTDTQYF.

J is TRBJ2-5 and V is TRBV6-5; 12 positions match TRBD1. The CDR3 length is 15 residues. The V gene end was trimmed by 6 bases and the J gene end by 2 bases; junction bases not matched to a gene: 4. The germline gives CDR1 MNHEY, CDR2 SVGAGI. This CDR3 is CASRGTGGWQETQYF. The CDR3 DNA follows: TGTGCCAGCAGGGGGACAGGGGGCTGGCAAGAGACCCAGTACTTC.

This clone was picked up a small number of times. The chain couples TRBV4-1 to TRBJ1-5, with D hard to call. Germline V gene data show CDR1 as MGHRA and CDR2 as YSYEKL. The CDR3 runs to 14 residues. Trimming shortened V by 0 bases and J by 6 bases, and 9 bases separated the two germline ends. CDR3 in amino acids: CASSQDRTPQPQHF. The CDR3 coding sequence is TGCGCCAGCAGCCAAGATCGAACTCCTCAGCCCCAGCATTTT.

The genes are TRBV29-1 and TRBJ2-7; D is uncertain. Germline CDR1 reads SQVTM; CDR2 reads ANQGSEA. Trimming removed 2 bases from V and 0 bases from J, with 14 bases in between. CDR3 size: 15 residues. The CDR3 is CSVESERPSSYEQYF. The DNA of the CDR3 is TGCAGCGTTGAAAGTGAGAGGCCGAGCTCCTACGAGCAGTACTTC.

This chain uses TRBV6-1 with TRBJ2-2; D might be TRBD2 (6 bases). The germline V and J ends were trimmed by 0 bases and 10 bases, with 12 bases remaining between them. Germline loops: CDR1 MNHNS, CDR2 SASEGT. This CDR3 comprises 14 residues. The CDR3 is CASSEAGGGKELFF. CDR3 DNA sequence: TGTGCCAGCAGTGAAGCGGGCGGAGGGAAGGAGCTGTTTTTT.

The CDR3 sequence is CASSQDLRAYEQYF. The CDR3, as DNA: TGTGCCAGCAGCCAAGATCTACGAGCCTACGAGCAGTACTTC. This rearrangement joins TRBV14 to TRBJ2-7; D is uncertain. Germline V gene sequence: CDR1 SGHDN, CDR2 FVKESK. The CDR3 sequence is 14 residues long. V was trimmed by 0 bases and J by 2 bases, leaving 8 bases between them.

V and J are TRBV5-5 and TRBJ1-6, with 7 bases aligning to TRBD1. The J segment lost 5 bases and the V segment lost 3 bases, leaving 8 bases of the junction unmatched. CDR3 length equals 16 residues. Germline-derived CDR1 and CDR2 are SGHKS and YYEKEE (reference sequence). In nucleotides, the CDR3 is TGTGCCAGCAGCTGGAGGACGACAGGGAATAATTCACCCCTCCACTTT. It codes for CASSWRTTGNNSPLHF.

The chain couples TRBV13 to TRBJ1-1; TRBD1 matches at 9 bases. The CDR3 length is 15 residues. Trimming at V came to 1 base and at J to 1 base, leaving 1 base not matched to a gene. Germline CDR1 is PRHDT and CDR2 is FYEKMQ (reference sequence). CDR3 loop: CASSLEDRGNTEAFF. CDR3 coding DNA: TGTGCCAGCAGCTTAGAGGACAGGGGGAACACTGAAGCTTTCTTT.

The chain recombines TRBV7-9 with TRBJ2-7, with 7 bases fitting TRBD1. CDR3 length: 14 amino acids. V lost 1 base, J lost 4 bases, and 4 bases stayed unmatched. Germline V gene sequence: CDR1 SEHNR, CDR2 FQNEAQ (reference sequence). The CDR3 here is CASSLERGPYEQYF. The CDR3 nucleotides read TGTGCCAGCAGCTTAGAAAGGGGGCCATACGAGCAGTACTTC.

The rearrangement joins TRBV6-1 to TRBJ2-1, with a tentative D call TRBD2 (6 bases). There are 15 residues in the CDR3. Germline CDR1 MNHNS, CDR2 SASEGT. V lost 8 bases and J lost 0, with 14 bases in between. The CDR3 DNA sequence: TGTGCCAGCGGGCGGGATGGGAGCTCCTACAATGAGCAGTTCTTC. This sequence encodes CASGRDGSSYNEQFF.

V and J are TRBV2 and TRBJ2-3, with 9 bases fitting TRBD2. The junction had 4 bases not matched to a gene; V was cut back by 6 bases and J by 0 bases. Germline V CDR1 and CDR2: SNHLY, FYNNEI. The CDR3 covers 15 residues. In DNA form, the CDR3 reads TGTGCCAGCAGGGGGACTAGCAGTAGCACAGATACGCAGTATTTT. It codes for CASRGTSSSTDTQYF.

This sequence joins TRBV19 and TRBJ2-7; 11 bases fit TRBD1. With 4 bases clipped from V and 4 bases from J, the junction kept 9 bases outside the gene matches. Per the germline V gene, CDR1 is LNHDA and CDR2 is SQIVND (reference sequence). The length of the CDR3 is 16 residues. The CDR3 region is CASSTPHRDRGYEQYF. The CDR3 bases are TGTGCCAGTAGTACCCCACACCGGGACAGGGGGTACGAGCAGTACTTC.

The chain has TRBV27 and TRBJ2-1; 14 bases match TRBD2. V gave up 4 bases and J gave up 3 bases; unmatched junction bases: 8. The length of the CDR3 is 18 residues. CDR1 and CDR2 (germline): MNHEY, SMNVEV (reference sequence). CDR3 loop: CASSSPGLAGAGYNEQFF. The CDR3 DNA reads as TGTGCCAGCAGTTCCCCGGGACTAGCGGGGGCCGGCTACAATGAGCAGTTCTTC.

The chain employs TRBV7-9 and TRBJ2-3; D gene ambiguous. CDR3 length equals 16 residues. V lost 7 bases to trimming and J lost 0 bases, with 17 bases between them. Looked up from germline, CDR1 is SEHNR and CDR2 is FQNEAQ (reference sequence). CDR3 residues: CASTLGLGRSTDTQYF. The CDR3 DNA follows: TGTGCCAGCACCCTTGGCCTGGGCAGAAGCACAGATACGCAGTATTTT. Variable domain in full (rest from reference TRBV7-9 and TRBJ2-3): DTGVSQNPRHKITKRGQNVTFRCDPISEHNRLYWYRQTLGQGPEFLTYFQNEAQLEKSRLLSDRFSAERPKGSFSTLEIQRTEQGDSAMYLCASTLGLGRSTDTQYFGPGTRLTVL.

V gene TRBV5-6 combines with J gene TRBJ1-2; TRBD1 might be the D (5 bases). Germline V lookup: CDR1 SGHDT, CDR2 YYEEEE. CDR3 length: 14 residues. V dropped 1 base and J dropped 1 base, with 8 bases sitting between them. The CDR3 DNA is TGTGCCAGCAGCTTGCAGGGTAGTAACTATGGCTACACCTTC. It is translated as CASSLQGSNYGYTF.

The V and J genes are TRBV23-1 and TRBJ2-1; 9 positions match TRBD1. TRBV23-1 is assigned to the ORF class and has an uncertain function. There are 16 residues in the CDR3. The V segment lost 4 bases and the J segment 8 bases; nucleotides outside the gene matches: 12. The chain's CDR3 is CASSPRPGTGSHEQFF. The CDR3, as DNA: TGCGCCAGCAGTCCTCGCCCCGGGACAGGGAGTCATGAGCAGTTCTTC.

The chain recombines TRBV27 with TRBJ1-4; tentatively, D is TRBD1 (5 bases). Trimming removed 5 bases from V and 6 bases from J, with 13 bases in between. The CDR3 length is 14 residues. Germline CDR1 and CDR2: MNHEY and SMNVEV (reference sequence). For the CDR3, the DNA is TGTGCCAGCAGTGCAATCTGGGGGGATGAAAAACTGTTTTTT. This codes for CASSAIWGDEKLFF.

The gene calls are TRBV4-1 and TRBJ1-1; D perhaps matches TRBD1 (6 bases). Germline V gene sequence: CDR1 MGHRA, CDR2 YSYEKL. This CDR3 spans 15 amino acids. Trimming cost V 0 bases and J 3 bases, with 11 bases left between them. As DNA, the CDR3 is TGCGCCAGCAGCCAAGATCTTGGGGGCTACACTGAAGCTTTCTTT. It translates to CASSQDLGGYTEAFF.

The chain has TRBV11-2 and TRBJ2-1, with D perhaps TRBD1 (5 bases). CDR3 length: 13 residues. Germline-derived CDR1 and CDR2 are SGHAT and FQNNGV. Trimming stripped 1 base from V and 8 bases from J, with 9 bases between. CDR3 loop: CASSLVGQDEQFF. CDR3 coding DNA: TGTGCCAGCAGCTTAGTGGGGCAGGATGAGCAGTTCTTC.

A single count supports this clone. The CDR3 protein is CASSLTGYRNNEQFF. CDR3 sequence (DNA): TGTGCCAGCAGCTTAACAGGGTACAGGAACAATGAGCAGTTCTTC. The V gene is TRBV7-3, the J gene TRBJ2-1; a weak D match, TRBD1 (5 bases). Germline values: CDR1 SGHTA, CDR2 FQGTGA. V was clipped by 0 bases and J by 5 bases, with 11 bases between them. The length of the CDR3 is 15 residues.

V is TRBV9 and J is TRBJ2-5, with 8 bases matching TRBD1. Trimming removed 4 bases from V and 5 bases from J; junction bases left unmatched: 4. This CDR3 is 13 amino acids long. Germline CDR1 SGDLS, CDR2 YYNGEE. The DNA of the CDR3 is TGTGCCAGCAGCATAGCAGGGGGCGAGACCCAGTACTTC. Protein: CASSIAGGETQYF. The entire variable domain, with the rest obtained from reference TRBV9 and TRBJ2-5, is as follows: DSGVTQTPKHLITATGQRVTLRCSPRSGDLSVYWYQQSLDQGLQFLIQYYNGEERAKGNILERFSAQQFPDLHSELNLSSLELGDSALYFCASSIAGGETQYFGPGTRLLVL.